The 5 T cell receptor beta chains presented below share a single source sample, sequenced in a study of blood T cell repertoires in COVID-19. This table comes from immunoSEQ multiplex PCR, and its TCRdb copy is limited to in-frame clones, with some not included. The sample consists of tens of thousands of clones, roughly 86% of them appearing once. The sequencing sample was made of peripheral blood. All receptors derive from a human donor with acute or convalescent COVID-19. The donor label of this sample is uncertain.

For this clone: Germline and junction disagree at one end, which may indicate a read error. This chain links TRBV7-9 with TRBJ1-2; 12 nucleotides match TRBD1. The V gene's germline CDR1 is SEHNR and CDR2 FQNEAQ (reference sequence). This CDR3 region has 15 residues. CDR3 DNA: TGTGCCAGCAGCTCCGGGACAGGGGGCGCAAATGGCCACACCTTC. Residues: CASSSGTGGANGHTF. Together with reference TRBV7-9 and TRBJ1-2, the CDR3 gives the full variable domain: DTGVSQNPRHKITKRGQNVTFRCDPISEHNRLYWYRQTLGQGPEFLTYFQNEAQLEKSRLLSDRFSAERPKGSFSTLEIQRTEQGDSAMYLCASSSGTGGANGHTFGSGTRLTVV.

The rearrangement uses TRBV2 and TRBJ1-5; D gene ambiguous. Germline V CDR1 and CDR2: SNHLY, FYNNEI. V lost 6 bases, J lost 7 bases, and 7 bases lay in between. The CDR3 runs to 11 residues. CDR3 nucleotides: TGTGCCAGCAGACGGGAACAGCCCCAGCATTTT. This translates into CASRREQPQHF. Drawing the rest from reference TRBV2 and TRBJ1-5, the complete variable domain is EPEVTQTPSHQVTQMGQEVILRCVPISNHLYFYWYRQILGQKVEFLVSFYNNEISEKSEIFDDQFSVERPDGSNFTLKIRSTKLEDSAMYFCASRREQPQHFGDGTRLSIL.

The chain has TRBV28 and TRBJ2-2; 9 bases align to TRBD2. The CDR3 extends over 15 amino acids. J was trimmed by 10 bases and V by 3 bases; bases with no gene match: 9. Germline V gene lookup returns CDR1 MDHEN and CDR2 SYDVKM. DNA for the CDR3: TGTGCCAGCAGTTTTCCCCTAAGCGGGAGGAAGGAGCTGTTTTTT. It is translated as CASSFPLSGRKELFF.

This sequence joins TRBV5-4 and TRBJ1-2, with D tentatively TRBD1 (5 bases). Germline V gives CDR1 SGHNT, CDR2 YYREEE (reference sequence). Trimming removed 4 bases from V and 6 bases from J, with 10 bases in between. The CDR3 has 12 amino acids. CDR3: CASSRGGDGYTF. CDR3 sequence (DNA): TGTGCCAGCAGCAGGGGAGGGGATGGCTACACCTTC.

V and J are TRBV5-1 and TRBJ1-2; tentative D call: TRBD1 (5 bases). Per germline, CDR1 SGHRS and CDR2 YFSETQ. Trimming took 5 bases from V and 3 from J, leaving 17 bases between them. The CDR3 contains 15 residues. CDR3 in amino acids: CASREDSLVDYGYTF. CDR3 DNA sequence: TGCGCCAGCAGAGAAGACAGCCTTGTCGACTATGGCTACACCTTC. Using reference TRBV5-1 and TRBJ1-2 for the parts outside the CDR3, the full variable domain is KAGVTQTPRYLIKTRGQQVTLSCSPISGHRSVSWYQQTPGQGLQFLFEYFSETQRNKGNFPGRFSGRQFSNSRSEMNVSTLELGDSALYLCASREDSLVDYGYTFGSGTRLTVV.